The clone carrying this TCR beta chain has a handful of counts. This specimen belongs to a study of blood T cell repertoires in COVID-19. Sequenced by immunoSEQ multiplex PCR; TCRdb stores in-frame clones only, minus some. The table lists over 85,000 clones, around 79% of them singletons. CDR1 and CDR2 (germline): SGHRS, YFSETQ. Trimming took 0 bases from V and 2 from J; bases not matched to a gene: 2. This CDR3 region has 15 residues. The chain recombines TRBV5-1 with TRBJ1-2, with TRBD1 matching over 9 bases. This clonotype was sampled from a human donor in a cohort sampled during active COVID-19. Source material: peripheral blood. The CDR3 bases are TGCGCCAGCAGCTTGGAAGGGACAGGGAACTATGGCTACACCTTC. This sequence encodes CASSLEGTGNYGYTF.